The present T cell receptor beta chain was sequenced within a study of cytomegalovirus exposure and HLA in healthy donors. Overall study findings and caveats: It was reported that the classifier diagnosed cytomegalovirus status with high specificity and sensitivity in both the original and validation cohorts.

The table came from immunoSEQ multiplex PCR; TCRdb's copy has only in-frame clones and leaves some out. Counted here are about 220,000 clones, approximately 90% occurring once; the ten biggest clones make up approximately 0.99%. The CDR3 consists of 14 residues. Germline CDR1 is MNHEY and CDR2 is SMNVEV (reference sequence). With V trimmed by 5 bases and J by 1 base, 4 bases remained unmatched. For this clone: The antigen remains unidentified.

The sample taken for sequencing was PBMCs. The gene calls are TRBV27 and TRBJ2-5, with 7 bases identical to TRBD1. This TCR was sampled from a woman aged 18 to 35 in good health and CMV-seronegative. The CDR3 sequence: CASSPGDSQETQYF. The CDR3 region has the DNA TGTGCCAGCAGTCCTGGGGACAGCCAAGAGACCCAGTACTTC.